The 22 T cell receptor beta chains below all came from one sample that was sequenced in a study of blood T cell repertoires in COVID-19. This table comes from immunoSEQ multiplex PCR, and its TCRdb copy is limited to in-frame clones, with some not included. The sample contains hundreds of thousands of clones, 90% of which appear only once. Sequencing was carried out using PBMCs or T cells enriched from blood (not recorded which). The receptors here all came from a man aged 50 to 59 who had been exposed to COVID-19.

This clone was recorded only once. The chain recombines TRBV2 with TRBJ2-1; tentative D call: TRBD1 (5 bases). The CDR3 totals 13 residues. Germline lookup yields CDR1 SNHLY and CDR2 FYNNEI. The ends were cut back, 0 bases at V and 5 bases at J, with 5 bases in the middle. The CDR3, as DNA: TGTGCCAGCAGTGAAGCGGGGCACAATGAGCAGTTCTTC. This sequence encodes CASSEAGHNEQFF.

The rearrangement uses TRBV4-1 and TRBJ1-1; D may be TRBD1 (6 bases). The germline CDR1 and CDR2 sequences are MGHRA and YSYEKL. V was shortened by 3 bases and J by 0 bases, with 11 bases between the two germline ends. This CDR3 is built from 15 residues. CDR3 in DNA: TGCGCCAGCAGCCACAGGGGATCGATGAACACTGAAGCTTTCTTT. It yields the protein CASSHRGSMNTEAFF.

V is TRBV2 and J is TRBJ2-2; D may be TRBD1 (6 bases). The V end lost 6 bases, the J end lost 7 bases, and 18 bases lay between the germline ends. Germline lookup yields CDR1 SNHLY and CDR2 FYNNEI. This CDR3 contains 15 residues. The CDR3 is CASSEQGNQYGELFF. CDR3 coding DNA: TGTGCCAGCAGCGAACAGGGAAACCAGTACGGGGAGCTGTTTTTT.

This clone has just one count. The J gene is TRBJ1-2, the V gene TRBV2; D uncertain. The CDR3 has 13 residues. V was pared by 5 bases and J by 3 bases, with 10 bases between. Germline lookup yields CDR1 SNHLY and CDR2 FYNNEI. DNA of the CDR3: TGTGCCAGCAGTAATCCCCCATACTATGGCTACACCTTC. This gives the protein CASSNPPYYGYTF.

This clone was counted a single time. CDR3 sequence (DNA): TGTGCCAGCAGCTTAAACAGGGGTACTAACTATGGCTACACCTTC. Protein: CASSLNRGTNYGYTF. The rearrangement links TRBV11-1 to TRBJ1-2, with TRBD1 identical over 7 bases. Germline CDR1 SGHAT, CDR2 FQDESV (reference sequence). The CDR3 is 15 amino acids. After removal of 2 bases from V and 0 bases from J, the junction contained 3 bases not matched to a gene.

The V gene is TRBV3-1 (or the pseudogene TRBV3-2), the J gene TRBJ2-5, with D perhaps TRBD2 (6 bases). The V gene's germline CDR1 is LGHDT and CDR2 YNNKEL (reference sequence). V was cut by 1 base and J by 4 bases, with 10 bases left in between. The CDR3 has 14 amino acids. CDR3 protein: CASSQGYGGETQYF. In nucleotides, the CDR3 is TGTGCCAGCAGCCAAGGATACGGGGGAGAGACCCAGTACTTC.

This rearrangement joins TRBV11-3 to TRBJ1-4; 7 bases fit TRBD1. Trimming at V came to 5 bases and at J to 0 bases, leaving 0 bases not matched to a gene. Germline CDR1 is SGHNT and CDR2 is YENEEA. This CDR3 has 14 residues. The chain's CDR3 is CASSQGATNEKLFF. As DNA, the CDR3 is TGTGCCAGCAGCCAGGGGGCAACTAATGAAAAACTGTTTTTT.

The rearrangement joins TRBV9 to TRBJ1-2; TRBD1 matches at 7 bases. V lost 0 bases, J lost 2 bases, and 1 base stayed unmatched. CDR1 is SGDLS and CDR2 is YYNGEE in the germline V gene. The CDR3 is made up of 14 amino acids. In nucleotides, the CDR3 is TGTGCCAGCAGCGTAGAGGACAGGAACTATGGCTACACCTTC. It codes for CASSVEDRNYGYTF.

This chain joins TRBV12-3 or TRBV12-4 and TRBJ2-5; D might be TRBD2 (6 bases). CDR3 size: 13 residues. V gave up 5 bases and J gave up 7 bases, with 14 bases separating them. The CDR3 sequence is CASSPKGRRTQYF. The DNA for the CDR3 is TGTGCCAGCAGTCCTAAGGGGAGGCGGACCCAGTACTTC.

This clone has a handful of counts. This rearrangement joins TRBV5-4 to TRBJ1-2; D not certain. The CDR3 length is 13 residues. The V end was cut by 0 bases, the J end by 5 bases, with 8 bases between. Germline V lookup: CDR1 SGHNT, CDR2 YYREEE (reference sequence). The CDR3 sequence is CASSLVSVYGYTF. CDR3 DNA: TGTGCCAGCAGCTTGGTTTCGGTATATGGCTACACCTTC.

The chain has TRBV10-3 and TRBJ2-2; 12 positions agree with TRBD2. V lost 10 bases and J lost 4; bases outside the gene matches: 13. The V gene's germline CDR1 is ENHRY and CDR2 SYGVKD. The CDR3 is made up of 17 amino acids. The CDR3 DNA reads TGTGCCACCTCAGGTACTAGCGGGGGGCTCAGCACCGGGGAGCTGTTTTTT. Residues: CATSGTSGGLSTGELFF.

This chain links TRBV28 with TRBJ2-7; D possibly corresponds to TRBD1 (6 bases). The CDR3 spans 15 residues. Germline loops: CDR1 MDHEN, CDR2 SYDVKM. The V end was cut by 5 bases, the J end by 1 base, with 15 bases between. DNA for the CDR3: TGTGCCAGCAGTCGCCGGCAGGGGATTTCCTACGAGCAGTACGTC. This gives the protein CASSRRQGISYEQYV.

The chain couples TRBV6-5 to TRBJ1-1; a weak D match, TRBD1 (6 bases). Trimming removed 8 bases from V and 2 bases from J, with 15 bases in between. From germline, CDR1 is MNHEY and CDR2 SVGAGI. The CDR3 extends over 14 amino acids. The CDR3 reads CASARQATNTEAFF. CDR3 sequence (DNA): TGTGCCAGCGCTAGACAGGCCACTAACACTGAAGCTTTCTTT.

The chain combines TRBV18 with TRBJ1-2, with TRBD1 matching over 10 bases. Per the germline V gene, CDR1 is KGHSH and CDR2 is LQKENI. The V gene end was trimmed by 1 base and the J gene end by 7 bases; junction bases not matched to a gene: 3. The CDR3 is 14 amino acids. Here the CDR3 DNA reads TGTGCCAGCTCACCACAGGGGGACAGGGGTGGCTACACCTTC. Protein product: CASSPQGDRGGYTF. Full variable domain (missing parts from reference TRBV18 and TRBJ1-2): NAGVMQNPRHLVRRRGQEARLRCSPMKGHSHVYWYRQLPEEGLKFMVYLQKENIIDESGMPKERFSAEFPKEGPSILRIQQVVRGDSAAYFCASSPQGDRGGYTFGSGTRLTVV.

With respect to this clone: This CDR3 is also generated by other DNA sequences in the sample. CDR3 coding DNA: TGTGCCAGCAGTTCCGGACAGGATGGCTACACCTTC. Translated, it gives CASSSGQDGYTF. The rearrangement joins TRBV28 to TRBJ1-2, with 7 bases aligning to TRBD1. The CDR3 is 12 residues long. V trimming: 4 bases; J trimming: 6 bases; junction bases outside the gene matches: 2. The germline gives CDR1 MDHEN, CDR2 SYDVKM.

The chain couples TRBV7-3 to TRBJ2-5; D gene uncertain. The CDR3 length is 15 residues. CDR1 and CDR2 (germline): SGHTA, FQGTGA. V was pared by 1 base and J by 5 bases, with 14 bases between. The CDR3 bases are TGTGCCAGCAGCTTAAGTGGCGGCGCTTTCGAGACCCAGTACTTC. This gives the protein CASSLSGGAFETQYF.

The chain recombines TRBV2 with TRBJ2-5, with 9 bases identical to TRBD1. Trimming took 11 bases from V and 4 from J; bases not matched to a gene: 11. The CDR3 length is 14 residues. Looked up from germline, CDR1 is SNHLY and CDR2 is FYNNEI. CDR3 loop: CAGGQGLIGETQYF. CDR3 in DNA: TGTGCCGGAGGACAGGGGCTTATCGGAGAGACCCAGTACTTC.

The rearrangement joins TRBV11-2 to TRBJ1-4, with TRBD1 identical over 8 bases. The CDR3 is made up of 15 amino acids. Trimming removed 4 bases from V and 5 bases from J; junction bases left unmatched: 6. CDR1 SGHAT and CDR2 FQNNGV come from the germline V gene. CDR3 amino acids: CASSYRQGSNEKLFF. Written as DNA, the CDR3 is TGTGCCAGCAGCTACCGACAGGGGTCGAATGAAAAACTGTTTTTT.

The gene calls are TRBV27 and TRBJ1-4; 9 bases align to TRBD1. Germline V gene sequence: CDR1 MNHEY, CDR2 SMNVEV (reference sequence). The CDR3 is 16 residues long. V lost 1 base to trimming and J lost 8 bases; unmatched junction nucleotides: 8. The CDR3 DNA sequence: TGTGCCAGCAGTTTATTGACCTGGACAGGGGAGGAAAAACTGTTTTTT. Translated: CASSLLTWTGEEKLFF.

V is TRBV7-8 and J is TRBJ1-4; weak D call: TRBD1 (6 bases). Germline V lookup: CDR1 SGHVS, CDR2 FQNEAQ. V lost 5 bases, J lost 5 bases, and 15 bases lay in between. The CDR3 consists of 15 residues. CDR3 residues: CASSRGWQSNEKLFF. In nucleotides, the CDR3 is TGTGCCAGCAGCAGGGGGTGGCAGAGCAATGAAAAACTGTTTTTT.

V is TRBV9 and J is TRBJ2-2; 10 bases match TRBD2. Trimming took 3 bases from V and 6 from J; bases not matched to a gene: 8. From germline, CDR1 is SGDLS and CDR2 YYNGEE. This CDR3 region has 16 residues. CDR3 nucleotide sequence: TGTGCCAGCAGCGCGAGAGGTAGCGGGAGGTCCGGGGAGCTGTTTTTT. Amino acid sequence: CASSARGSGRSGELFF. Full variable domain (remainder filled in from reference TRBV9 and TRBJ2-2): DSGVTQTPKHLITATGQRVTLRCSPRSGDLSVYWYQQSLDQGLQFLIQYYNGEERAKGNILERFSAQQFPDLHSELNLSSLELGDSALYFCASSARGSGRSGELFFGEGSRLTVL.

This clone was detected only once. The sample carries other DNA sequences with the same CDR3. This chain connects TRBV19 to TRBJ2-5, with 10 bases aligning to TRBD1. This CDR3 region has 14 residues. In germline, CDR1 is LNHDA, CDR2 SQIVND (reference sequence). The trim removed 5 bases at V and 5 bases at J, leaving 5 bases unmatched. CDR3 coding DNA: TGTGCCAGTAGTCCGGGACAGGGGCGCGAGACCCAGTACTTC. Translated: CASSPGQGRETQYF. The full variable domain, its missing parts supplied by reference TRBV19 and TRBJ2-5, is DGGITQSPKYLFRKEGQNVTLSCEQNLNHDAMYWYRQDPGQGLRLIYYSQIVNDFQKGDIAEGYSVSREKKESFPLTVTSAQKNPTAFYLCASSPGQGRETQYFGPGTRLLVL.